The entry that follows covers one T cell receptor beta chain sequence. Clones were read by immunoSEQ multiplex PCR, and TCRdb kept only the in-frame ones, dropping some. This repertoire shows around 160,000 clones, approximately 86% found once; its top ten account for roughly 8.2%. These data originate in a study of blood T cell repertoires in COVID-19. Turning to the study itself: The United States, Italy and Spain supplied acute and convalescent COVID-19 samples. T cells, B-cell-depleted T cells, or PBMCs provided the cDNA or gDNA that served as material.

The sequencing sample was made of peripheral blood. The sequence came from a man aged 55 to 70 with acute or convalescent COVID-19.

The CDR3 sequence: CASSLRDIGEKLFF. In DNA form, the CDR3 reads TGCGCCAGCAGCCTCCGGGACATCGGTGAAAAACTGTTTTTT. V is TRBV4-1 and J is TRBJ1-4; possible D gene TRBD1, 6 bases. The CDR3 loop spans 14 amino acids. The germline V and J ends were trimmed by 4 bases and 7 bases, with 13 bases remaining between them. CDR1 MGHRA and CDR2 YSYEKL come from the germline V gene.